Given below is one TCR beta chain in context. Germline-derived CDR1 and CDR2 are SNHLY and FYNNEI. V dropped 7 bases and J dropped 6 bases, with 12 bases sitting between them. The CDR3 loop spans 12 amino acids. In TCRdb, the 5' RACE reads were re-called with MiXCR into one record per CDR3 protein. The table includes approximately 40,000 distinct CDR3 sequences, 4% to 6% detected once. This entry belongs to a study of spatial heterogeneity in lung cancer. The time point here: sample taken at primary tumor resection. Tumor, nontumor lung or frozen PBMC supplied whole RNA, sequenced without sorting. Source: PBMCs, taken at surgery. The sequence was obtained from a female donor with early-stage non-small cell lung cancer. The chain carries TRBV2 and TRBJ1-2; tentatively, D is TRBD1 (6 bases). The CDR3 region is CASIGGRDGYTF. The DNA for the CDR3 is TGTGCCAGCATCGGGGGGCGCGATGGCTACACCTTC.